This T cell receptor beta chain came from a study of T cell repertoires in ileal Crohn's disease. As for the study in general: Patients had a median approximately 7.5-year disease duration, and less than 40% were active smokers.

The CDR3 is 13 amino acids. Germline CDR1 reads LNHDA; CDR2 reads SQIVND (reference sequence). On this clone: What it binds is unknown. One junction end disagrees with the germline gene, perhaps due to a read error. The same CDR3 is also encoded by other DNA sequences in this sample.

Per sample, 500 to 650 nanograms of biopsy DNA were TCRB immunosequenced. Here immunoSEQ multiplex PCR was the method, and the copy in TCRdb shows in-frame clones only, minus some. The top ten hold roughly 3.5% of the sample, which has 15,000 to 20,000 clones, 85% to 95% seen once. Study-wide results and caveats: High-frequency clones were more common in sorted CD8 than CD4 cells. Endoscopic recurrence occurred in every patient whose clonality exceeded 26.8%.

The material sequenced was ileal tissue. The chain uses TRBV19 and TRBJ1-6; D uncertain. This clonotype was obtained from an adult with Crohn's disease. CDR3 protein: CASMSGINSPLHF. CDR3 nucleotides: TGCGCCAGTATGTCGGGGATTAATTCACCCCTCCACTTT.